The entry below describes one T cell receptor beta chain. The protocol was immunoSEQ multiplex PCR, while the TCRdb copy is restricted to in-frame clones and leaves out a portion. The table lists around 70,000 clones, about 86% of them singletons. This sample was included in a study of blood T cell repertoires in COVID-19. V lost 0 bases to trimming and J lost 1 base; unmatched junction nucleotides: 9. Germline V gives CDR1 WNHNN, CDR2 SYGVQD (reference sequence). The CDR3 has 17 amino acids. The sample comprised peripheral blood. The sequence derives from a woman aged 80 or over with active or convalescent COVID-19. The chain is built from TRBV10-1 and TRBJ2-7; 7 bases map to TRBD2. The DNA of the CDR3 is TGCGCCAGCAGTGAGTCAGGGCTAGCGGTGAAGTCCTACGAGCAGTACTTC. Amino acids: CASSESGLAVKSYEQYF.